The 13 T cell receptor beta chains listed next were all sequenced from one sample in a study of cytomegalovirus exposure and HLA in healthy donors. PCR amplification relied on 60 Vbeta primers (plus 13 Jbeta primers). The protocol was immunoSEQ multiplex PCR, while the TCRdb copy is restricted to in-frame clones and leaves out a portion. This sample has around 120,000 clones; around two thirds occur once, and the top ten carry over 3.5%. Material for sequencing was PBMCs. Every receptor here comes from a young man in good health and CMV-seropositive.

This clone occurred a few times. The rearrangement uses TRBV10-3 and TRBJ1-3; 7 bases agree with TRBD1. The length of the CDR3 is 14 residues. Germline loops: CDR1 ENHRY, CDR2 SYGVKD. V lost 6 bases, J lost 2 bases, and 4 bases stayed unmatched. CDR3 DNA: TGTGCCATCAGAAGACAGGGTACTGGAAACACCATATATTTT. Translation gives CAIRRQGTGNTIYF.

The chain has TRBV6-5 and TRBJ2-7; 7 nucleotides line up with TRBD1. The V gene end was trimmed by 4 bases and the J gene end by 4 bases; junction bases not matched to a gene: 7. CDR1 is MNHEY and CDR2 is SVGAGI in the germline V gene. The CDR3 is 14 amino acids. CDR3 nucleotide sequence: TGTGCCAGCAGTTTCCAGACAGGGAGTTACGAGCAGTACTTC. It translates to CASSFQTGSYEQYF.

CDR3 nucleotide sequence: TGCGCCACCCGGACAGGGGTAAGCGAGACCCAGTACTTC. Protein product: CATRTGVSETQYF. This rearrangement joins TRBV5-1 to TRBJ2-5; 9 bases line up with TRBD1. V shed 9 bases, J shed 5 bases, and the junction held 8 bases outside the gene matches. The CDR3 loop spans 13 amino acids. CDR1 is SGHRS and CDR2 is YFSETQ in the germline V gene.

The genes are TRBV5-4 and TRBJ1-6; D is unresolved. Trimming took off 2 bases at V and 5 bases at J, with 5 bases between the two ends. The CDR3 has 13 amino acids. From germline, CDR1 is SGHNT and CDR2 YYREEE (reference sequence). CDR3 residues: CASSLTDNSPLHF. DNA for the CDR3: TGTGCCAGCAGCTTAACAGATAATTCACCCCTCCACTTT.

Concerning this clone: The junction differs from germline at one of its ends, possibly a read error. The chain combines TRBV7-7 with TRBJ2-2, with 8 bases lining up with TRBD1. The CDR3 consists of 18 residues. The germline gives CDR1 SSHAT, CDR2 FNYEAQ (reference sequence). CDR3 sequence: CASSPLGGGQGAGGELFF. The CDR3 DNA reads as TGTGCTAGCAGCCCACTGGGCGGAGGACAGGGCGCCGGCGGGGAGCTGTTTTTT.

The chain joins TRBV16 to TRBJ2-2; D ambiguous. The V end was cut by 2 bases, the J end by 3 bases, with 7 bases between. There are 14 residues in the CDR3. Germline V gene lookup returns CDR1 KGHSY and CDR2 FQNENV. The CDR3 region is CASSQGTYTGELFF. The CDR3 bases are TGTGCCAGCAGCCAAGGTACTTACACCGGGGAGCTGTTTTTT. Supplemented by reference TRBV16 and TRBJ2-2, the full variable domain reads GEEVAQTPKHLVRGEGQKAKLYCAPIKGHSYVFWYQQVLKNEFKFLISFQNENVFDETGMPKERFSAKCLPNSPCSLEIQATKLEDSAVYFCASSQGTYTGELFFGEGSRLTVL.

This chain links TRBV5-6 with TRBJ2-5; D is unclear. The J call could be wrong; TRBJ2-7 is a better fit for the DNA end. This CDR3 has 12 residues. Germline CDR1 and CDR2: SGHDT and YYEEEE. As DNA, the CDR3 is TGTGCCAGCAGTTCCGTGGGCTACGAGCAGTACTTC. Protein product: CASSSVGYEQYF.

This clone has just a few counts. This sequence joins TRBV9 and TRBJ1-1; D not resolved. The CDR3 spans 14 residues. CDR1 is SGDLS and CDR2 is YYNGEE in the germline V gene. V was pared by 0 bases and J by 1 base, with 7 bases between. For the CDR3, the DNA is TGTGCCAGCAGCGTAGTCTCAGAGAACACTGAAGCTTTCTTT. It codes for CASSVVSENTEAFF.

The gene calls are TRBV5-1 and TRBJ1-4; a possible D gene is TRBD1 (5 bases). Germline V gene data show CDR1 as SGHRS and CDR2 as YFSETQ. V was cut by 4 bases and J by 5 bases, with 9 bases left in between. The CDR3 is 13 amino acids. The CDR3 DNA reads TGCGCCAGCAGCCTCCGGGGGAATGAAAAACTGTTTTTT. It is translated as CASSLRGNEKLFF.

The rearrangement uses TRBV7-2 and TRBJ1-2; the D gene is possibly TRBD1 (5 bases). V lost 2 bases and J lost 2, with 9 bases in between. The CDR3 covers 14 residues. CDR1 and CDR2 from the germline V gene are SGHTA and FQGNSA. CDR3 DNA: TGTGCCAGCAGCTTATCCCAGGGAAACTATGGCTACACCTTC. This sequence encodes CASSLSQGNYGYTF.

This chain uses TRBV29-1 with TRBJ1-1, with TRBD1 as a possible D gene (6 bases). The CDR3 extends over 13 amino acids. Germline V lookup: CDR1 SQVTM, CDR2 ANQGSEA. V was pared by 8 bases and J by 4 bases, with 17 bases between. The CDR3 DNA reads as TGCAGCACCTCGAAGGGGGTGGGCACTGAAGCTTTCTTT. This sequence encodes CSTSKGVGTEAFF.

This clone appeared a few times. The rearrangement links TRBV9 to TRBJ1-1; the D gene is possibly TRBD1 (5 bases). CDR1 and CDR2 from the germline V gene are SGDLS and YYNGEE. The ends were cut back, 0 bases at V and 1 base at J, with 16 bases in the middle. The CDR3 loop spans 17 amino acids. Here the CDR3 reads CASSVVPGEGSNTEAFF. In DNA form, the CDR3 reads TGTGCCAGCAGCGTAGTCCCCGGGGAGGGGTCGAACACTGAAGCTTTCTTT.

V gene TRBV15 combines with J gene TRBJ2-7; 9 nucleotides agree with TRBD2. Germline V gene data show CDR1 as LNHNV and CDR2 as YYDKDF (reference sequence). There are 16 residues in the CDR3. V gave up 5 bases and J gave up 4 bases; unmatched junction bases: 12. CDR3 sequence (DNA): TGTGCCACCAGCCCTGAATCCGGGACTAGCTCTTACGAGCAGTACTTC. Translating gives CATSPESGTSSYEQYF.